The 12 T cell receptor beta chains given below trace back to one sample, sequenced in a study of PD-1 blockade in classical Hodgkin lymphoma. Assay used: immunoSEQ multiplex PCR; TCRdb lists only in-frame clones, some missing. This repertoire shows fewer than 30,000 clones, 85% to 90% found once; its top ten account for around 6.7%. Autologous stem cell transplantation was followed by relapse in every patient, and brentuximab vedotin exposure varied. Magnetic negative selection isolated CD8+ T cells from thawed PBMCs. Sequencing was performed on CD8+ T cells from blood, taken at baseline. The receptor source for this set is a human donor with classical Hodgkin lymphoma.

This clone was recorded once. The J gene is TRBJ1-2, the V gene TRBV5-5, with 7 bases aligning to TRBD1. The CDR3 runs 14 residues. Looked up from germline, CDR1 is SGHKS and CDR2 is YYEKEE (reference sequence). Trimming removed 3 bases from V and 4 bases from J; junction bases left unmatched: 6. CDR3 region: CASSWGDSGYGYTF. The CDR3 DNA reads as TGTGCCAGCAGCTGGGGGGACAGCGGCTATGGCTACACCTTC. The full variable domain, with the rest looked up from reference TRBV5-5 and TRBJ1-2, is DAGVTQSPTHLIKTRGQQVTLRCSPISGHKSVSWYQQVLGQGPQFIFQYYEKEERGRGNFPDRFSARQFPNYSSELNVNALLLGDSALYLCASSWGDSGYGYTFGSGTRLTVV.

CDR3 DNA sequence: TGTGCCAGCAGTTACACCCGCCCCGTAGTGGGTGAAAAACTGTTTTTT. As protein: CASSYTRPVVGEKLFF. This sequence joins TRBV6-6 and TRBJ1-4; no firm D call. The germline V gene has CDR1 MNHNY and CDR2 SVGAGI (reference sequence). The CDR3 runs 16 residues. Trimming shortened V by 2 bases and J by 7 bases, and 17 bases separated the two germline ends.

CDR3 sequence: CASIGQGGRYEQYF. The CDR3 nucleotides read TGTGCCAGCATAGGACAGGGAGGTCGCTACGAGCAGTACTTC. This chain connects TRBV6-1 to TRBJ2-7, with TRBD1 matching 8 bases. J was trimmed by 3 bases and V by 7 bases; bases with no gene match: 8. This CDR3 comprises 14 residues. Germline CDR1 is MNHNS and CDR2 is SASEGT.

V usage is TRBV6-1 and J usage is TRBJ2-3; no reliable D call. V lost 6 bases and J 0 bases, leaving 13 bases between the germline ends. The germline V gene encodes CDR1 MNHNS and CDR2 SASEGT. This CDR3 comprises 15 residues. The DNA of the CDR3 is TGTGCCAGCAGACAAGAAGGATTCAGCACAGATACGCAGTATTTT. It codes for CASRQEGFSTDTQYF.

This clone was counted once. The chain couples TRBV27 to TRBJ2-7; no clear D. Trimming took off 0 bases at V and 3 bases at J, with 9 bases between the two ends. Germline loops: CDR1 MNHEY, CDR2 SMNVEV (reference sequence). This CDR3 comprises 14 residues. CDR3 loop: CASSLSPLYYEQYF. For the CDR3, the DNA is TGTGCCAGCAGTTTATCACCCCTATACTACGAGCAGTACTTC.

The V call is TRBV11-2, the J call TRBJ2-7; D may be TRBD2 (5 bases). The germline CDR1 and CDR2 sequences are SGHAT and FQNNGV. Trimming took off 1 base at V and 3 bases at J, with 10 bases between the two ends. This CDR3 contains 14 residues. In DNA form, the CDR3 reads TGTGCCAGCAGCTTAGGGGGAGCCATCTACGAGCAGTACTTC. As protein: CASSLGGAIYEQYF.

The genes are TRBV7-9 and TRBJ2-2, with 9 positions matching TRBD1. Germline V gene lookup returns CDR1 SEHNR and CDR2 FQNEAQ (reference sequence). This CDR3 spans 14 amino acids. With V trimmed by 8 bases and J by 2 bases, 3 bases remained unmatched. In DNA, the CDR3 is TGTGCCAGCGTGGGACAGGGAAACACCGGGGAGCTGTTTTTT. Translation gives CASVGQGNTGELFF. Variable domain in full (rest from reference TRBV7-9 and TRBJ2-2): DTGVSQNPRHKITKRGQNVTFRCDPISEHNRLYWYRQTLGQGPEFLTYFQNEAQLEKSRLLSDRFSAERPKGSFSTLEIQRTEQGDSAMYLCASVGQGNTGELFFGEGSRLTVL.

V usage is TRBV27 and J usage is TRBJ2-1; D unclear. V was trimmed by 2 bases and J by 4 bases, leaving 9 bases between them. This CDR3 is 14 amino acids long. Germline values: CDR1 MNHEY, CDR2 SMNVEV (reference sequence). The CDR3 coding sequence is TGTGCCAGCAGTTTAGGGTCAGGATACAATGAGCAGTTCTTC. Translating gives CASSLGSGYNEQFF.

V gene TRBV15 combines with J gene TRBJ1-4; the match to TRBD1 covers 7 bases. The germline V gene encodes CDR1 LNHNV and CDR2 YYDKDF (reference sequence). This CDR3 is built from 14 residues. V dropped 3 bases and J dropped 5; count of bases not matched to a gene: 3. The CDR3 sequence: CATSRPGGNEKLFF. DNA for the CDR3: TGTGCCACCAGCAGGCCAGGGGGGAATGAAAAACTGTTTTTT.

The V and J genes are TRBV7-9 and TRBJ1-5; D gene unclear. The germline gives CDR1 SEHNR, CDR2 FQNEAQ (reference sequence). V lost 5 bases to trimming and J lost 6 bases, with 17 bases between them. The CDR3 sequence is 15 residues long. CDR3 DNA sequence: TGTGCCAGCAGCCCGGCCGGGGTTTCAGGTCAGCCCCAGCATTTT. Protein: CASSPAGVSGQPQHF.

The chain links TRBV2 to TRBJ1-5, with D uncertain. There are 14 residues in the CDR3. Germline CDR1 and CDR2: SNHLY and FYNNEI. V dropped 7 bases and J dropped 1 base, with 11 bases sitting between them. CDR3 sequence: CASKGPDSNQPQHF. CDR3 DNA sequence: TGTGCCAGCAAAGGTCCGGACAGCAATCAGCCCCAGCATTTT.

The chain combines TRBV25-1 with TRBJ2-7, with D perhaps matching TRBD1 or TRBD2 (7 bases each). Between the trimmed V and J ends, which lost 11 bases and 2 bases, there was a span of 19 bases. Germline values: CDR1 MGHDK, CDR2 SYGVNS. This CDR3 is built from 14 residues. CDR3 nucleotide sequence: TGTGCCTCCATACCGTCAGGGGGGGCCTACGAGCAGTACTTC. This sequence encodes CASIPSGGAYEQYF.